This T cell receptor (beta chain) emerged from a study of blood T cells in healthy people across ages (dated by TCRdb to 2013 to 2016). About the investigation overall: In model experiments, roughly one uniquely barcoded TCR beta cDNA molecule per two T cells was captured by template switching. Age-related changes in TCR beta repertoire diversity were measured in the study by deep sequencing normalized with unique cDNA molecular identifiers. The donors were divided into four age groups: young (average 16 years), middle-aged (almost 40), aged (about 62) and long-lived (82). Donors of different ages were randomly distributed across sequencing lanes to avoid experimental bias. Two additional independent replicas of 1 million unique cDNA reads from the same blood draw were analyzed for two donors (one aged 18 to 29 and one aged 80 or older).

Libraries came from 5' RACE. TCRdb names Illumina HiSeq 2500 as the instrument used. A second roughly 6 to 11 cycle PCR used a sample-barcoded 5' primer and a J-beta primer mix. A unique molecular identifier was introduced onto each TCR beta cDNA molecule by a template-switch 5' adaptor carrying 12 random nucleotides. Each sample yielded at least 2.5 million CDR3-containing paired-end reads. First-strand cDNA was synthesized from all RNA with the Mint cDNA synthesis kit, primed by a TRBC-specific oligonucleotide. Following uracil-DNA glycosylase treatment, all cDNA underwent a first 18-cycle PCR with the universal primers M1SS and BC2_uni_R. The study's own analysis went as follows. For normalization, 1 million high-quality reads, each with a distinct molecular identifier, were randomly selected from each sample. Instead of being binned into consensus sequences, reads with shared molecular identifiers were discarded. MiTCR, set to a Q25 quality threshold and the strictest error-elimination algorithm, was used for CDR3 identification, clonotype clustering and error correction. A nonparametric unseen species model with Euler transformation was used to estimate lower-bound total TCR beta diversity. Through fastp at Q25 and MiXCR, TCRdb rebuilt clones from the public reads, retaining in-frame beta chains. Entries are consolidated by CDR3 protein sequence, retaining the most common genes and DNA. TCRdb assigned the V and J calls; the authors' analysis was not used. In all, the sample holds about 970,000 distinct CDR3 sequences, and 51% of those were seen once. Jointly, the top ten make up 20% to 25% of the sample.

The investigation overall reported the following: Donor CMV infection status was unknown, potentially confounding age-related changes in expanded clonotypes. There was a strong correlation between observed TCR beta diversity and the percentage of naive T cells measured by flow cytometry. Estimates of total diversity from one million sequenced T cells were regarded as lower bounds and underestimates. Because profiling used bulk unsorted PBMCs, naive and antigen-experienced compartments could not be compared conclusively. As age increased, observed TCR beta diversity per million T cells dropped in a roughly linear way, and a significant reduction was already evident by age 40. The long-lived group showed more naive CD4+ T cells, fewer expanded clones and increased TCR diversity than the aged group, suggesting age selection.

Donors were a few dozen systemically healthy Caucasian individuals from Russia aged roughly 6 to 90 years. About 10 milliliters of peripheral blood were drawn from each donor into EDTA-treated Vacutainer tubes. Ficoll-Paque density-gradient centrifugation was used to isolate PBMCs, with at least 7 million obtained per sample. Total RNA was extracted from PBMCs with Trizol reagent, with at least 6 micrograms obtained per sample. Naive CD45RAhigh/CD27high T cell percentages were measured by flow cytometry on a PBMC aliquot from every donor. Via the germline V gene (reference sequence), CDR1 is DFQATT and CDR2 SNEGSKA. The cysteine opens and the phenylalanine closes a CDR3 of 14 amino acids. Just CDR3 DNA is preserved here, 42 bases in frame from base 1. Trimming removed 4 bases from V and 6 bases from J; the gene matches leave 12 bases unexplained. This clonotype appeared once. It has no known antigen specificity. The sample holds no much larger clone one base away, and base qualities are not on file.

The V and J genes are TRBV20-1 and TRBJ2-7; 7 central bases correspond to TRBD2. This sequence originates from an older woman in good health. The sequencing input was blood. The bases read TGCAGTGCTAAACGTCTGACGGGAGGCATCGAGCAGTACTTC. It codes for CSAKRLTGGIEQYF.